The sequence of this T cell receptor (beta chain) was determined in a study of breast tumors, draining lymph nodes, adjacent tissues. Samples came from axillary lymph nodes draining the breast cancer. Germline-derived CDR1 and CDR2 are MNHNS and SASEGT. This CDR3 is built from 15 residues. The ends lost 8 bases at V and 3 bases at J; junction bases unmatched: 10. TCRdb re-analysed the multiplex PCR reads in MiXCR, keeping a single row per CDR3 protein. The sample has approximately 150,000 distinct CDR3 sequences, around a third seen once; the top ten hold under 2.5%. Study findings and constraints: Tumor T cell lymph node origin was a supported hypothesis, not proven. Tumor and nontumor repertoires were significantly more similar in luminal-like than in basal-like breast cancer. Findings are consistent with lymph node origin and intratumoral expansion of most tumor T cells. Compared with lymph nodes, tumors were less diverse; compared with nontumor tissue, more.

This clonotype has ten or more counts. As yet, its antigen is unknown. The sequenced sample consisted of axillary lymph node tissue. This receptor was obtained from a female donor with breast cancer. Some clones in this sample may be carry-over from other donors' samples. The J gene is TRBJ1-5, the V gene TRBV6-1, with 7 bases aligning to TRBD1. The CDR3 coding sequence is TGTGCCAGCGGCCCGGACAGGCTCACCAATCAGCCCCAGCATTTT. Translating it yields CASGPDRLTNQPQHF.